Each of the 2 T cell receptor beta chains below was sequenced from the same sample in a study of HIV-infected patients and healthy controls. No cell fractionation was done, so the repertoire covers all unsorted peripheral blood T cells. Alpha and beta constant-region primers primed reverse transcription of around 540 ng RNA. Using multiplexing indices, alpha and beta chain libraries were generated apart by chain-specific third strand synthesis. Using its own MiXCR run on the 5' RACE reads, TCRdb lists one record per CDR3 protein. The sample shows roughly 18,000 distinct CDR3 sequences, around 9.1% of them seen only once. Sequencing used blood. Every receptor here comes from an adult in good health.

This clonotype is medium-sized within its sample. This chain connects TRBV24-1 to TRBJ2-1; D gene unclear. From germline, CDR1 is KGHDR and CDR2 SFDVKD. The CDR3 spans 15 residues. V gave up 5 bases and J gave up 1 base, with 11 bases separating them. For the CDR3, the DNA is TGTGCCACCAGTGGGGCAGATCCATCCTACAATGAGCAGTTCTTC. It is translated as CATSGADPSYNEQFF.

This clonotype was counted ten times or more. The chain employs TRBV28 and TRBJ2-3; D unresolved. Trimming shortened V by 5 bases and J by 3 bases, and 12 bases separated the two germline ends. Germline CDR1 and CDR2: MDHEN and SYDVKM. The CDR3 consists of 14 residues. The CDR3 sequence is CASSPAPATDTQYF. CDR3 DNA sequence: TGTGCCAGCAGTCCCGCGCCGGCTACAGATACGCAGTATTTT.